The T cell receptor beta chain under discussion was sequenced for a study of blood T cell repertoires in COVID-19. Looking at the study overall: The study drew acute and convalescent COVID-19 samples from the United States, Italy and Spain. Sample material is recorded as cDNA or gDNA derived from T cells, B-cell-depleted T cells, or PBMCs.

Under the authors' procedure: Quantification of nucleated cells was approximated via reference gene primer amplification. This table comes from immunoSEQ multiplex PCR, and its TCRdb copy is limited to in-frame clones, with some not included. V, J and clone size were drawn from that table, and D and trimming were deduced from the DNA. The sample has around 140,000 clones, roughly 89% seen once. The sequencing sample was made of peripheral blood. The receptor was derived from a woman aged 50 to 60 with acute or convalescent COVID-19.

The CDR3, as DNA: TGTGCCAGCAGCCCCGGGAGTACTCCTTCGGATACGCAGTATTTT. Amino acid sequence: CASSPGSTPSDTQYF. This chain connects TRBV7-9 to TRBJ2-3, with D possibly being TRBD2 (6 bases). Germline V gene data show CDR1 as SEHNR and CDR2 as FQNEAQ (reference sequence). CDR3 length: 15 amino acids. Trimming stripped 5 bases from V and 6 bases from J, with 18 bases between. Looking up the rest from reference TRBV7-9 and TRBJ2-3 gives the full variable domain: DTGVSQNPRHKITKRGQNVTFRCDPISEHNRLYWYRQTLGQGPEFLTYFQNEAQLEKSRLLSDRFSAERPKGSFSTLEIQRTEQGDSAMYLCASSPGSTPSDTQYFGPGTRLTVL.